A selection of T cell receptor beta chains follows, all from one sample in a study of T cell clonotyping in hematopoietic cell transplantation. Clones were read by immunoSEQ multiplex PCR, and TCRdb kept only the in-frame ones, dropping some. The sample comprises about 5,100 clones, 55% to 75% of which are singletons, and around a quarter rests with the top ten. The input for sequencing was PBMCs, taken 100 days after allogeneic stem cell transplant. These receptors were obtained from a female patient aged 45-65 years who had an allogeneic stem cell transplant, so the T cells may come from the graft donor. Some clones in this sample may be carry-over from other donors' samples. The CDR3 runs from the conserved cysteine through the conserved F or W. Fields, in order: V gene, J gene, D gene, clone size, CDR3 protein, CDR3 DNA. A D gene is named only where the DNA matches it firmly. Rows may omit the clone size; those that give it use once, few, many or a size class.

V: TRBV7-3; J: TRBJ2-1; D: NA; size: NA; CDR3: CASSLQDPDEQFF; DNA: TGTGCCAGCAGCTTACAGGATCCGGATGAGCAGTTCTTC
V: TRBV5-4; J: TRBJ2-1; D: NA; size: large; CDR3: CASSLGPAHQFF; DNA: TGTGCCAGCAGCTTGGGTCCGGCCCACCAGTTCTTC
V: TRBV30; J: TRBJ2-7; D: NA; size: NA; CDR3: CAWSSGLQYEQYF; DNA: TGTGCCTGGAGTTCGGGACTCCAATACGAGCAGTACTTC
V: TRBV30; J: TRBJ2-7; D: NA; size: NA; CDR3: CAWSLSAGSYEQYF; DNA: TGTGCCTGGAGTCTTTCGGCAGGCTCCTACGAGCAGTACTTC
V: TRBV30; J: TRBJ2-7; D: NA; size: NA; CDR3: CACRTVGSGEQYF; DNA: TGTGCCTGCAGGACGGTGGGGAGCGGCGAGCAGTACTTC
V: TRBV4-3; J: TRBJ2-1; D: NA; size: NA; CDR3: CASSGPGTYNEQFF; DNA: TGCGCCAGCAGCGGCCCCGGGACCTACAATGAGCAGTTCTTC
V: TRBV30; J: TRBJ1-1; D: NA; size: NA; CDR3: CAWGGHSEAFF; DNA: TGTGCCTGGGGGGGCCACAGTGAAGCTTTCTTT
V: TRBV19; J: TRBJ1-4; D: TRBD1; size: NA; CDR3: CASSNQGGRNEKLFF; DNA: TGTGCCAGTAGTAACCAGGGGGGAAGGAATGAAAAACTGTTTTTT
V: TRBV19; J: TRBJ1-5; D: NA; size: few; CDR3: CASSMRAVSNQPQHF; DNA: TGTGCCAGTAGTATGAGGGCCGTTAGCAATCAGCCCCAGCATTTT
V: TRBV19; J: TRBJ2-2; D: NA; size: NA; CDR3: CASSTTSMGHSNTGELFF; DNA: TGTGCCAGTAGTACGACGAGCATGGGGCACTCGAACACCGGGGAGCTGTTTTTT
V: TRBV4-2; J: TRBJ2-6; D: TRBD2; size: NA; CDR3: CASSTGLDFSGANVLTF; DNA: TGTGCCAGCAGCACGGGACTAGACTTCTCTGGGGCCAACGTCCTGACTTTC
V: TRBV6-4; J: TRBJ2-1; D: TRBD2; size: NA; CDR3: CASSLSASGRLLEQFF; DNA: TGTGCCAGCAGCTTATCGGCTAGCGGGAGGCTCCTAGAGCAGTTCTTC
V: TRBV30; J: TRBJ1-6; D: NA; size: NA; CDR3: CAWNGGSGSPLHF; DNA: TGTGCCTGGAATGGCGGGTCCGGTTCACCCCTCCACTTT
V: TRBV29-1; J: TRBJ2-2; D: NA; size: once; CDR3: CSVGRDSNTGELFF; DNA: TGCAGCGTTGGCCGGGATTCGAACACCGGGGAGCTGTTTTTT
V: TRBV28; J: TRBJ2-7; D: TRBD2; size: NA; CDR3: CASTLGGKTYEQYF; DNA: TGTGCCAGCACCTTGGGGGGGAAGACCTACGAGCAGTACTTC
V: TRBV27; J: TRBJ2-3; D: NA; size: NA; CDR3: CASGRLTSTDTQYF; DNA: TGTGCCAGCGGACGATTAACAAGCACAGATACGCAGTATTTT
V: TRBV7-2; J: TRBJ2-7; D: NA; size: few; CDR3: CASSFTWGEQYF; DNA: TGTGCCAGCAGCTTTACCTGGGGTGAGCAGTACTTC
V: TRBV6-6; J: TRBJ2-7; D: NA; size: few; CDR3: CASSWTDSYEQYF; DNA: TGTGCCAGCAGTTGGACAGACTCCTACGAGCAGTACTTC